Each of the 27 T cell receptor beta chains below was sequenced from the same sample in a study of blood T cell repertoires in COVID-19. Generated by immunoSEQ multiplex PCR, the TCRdb table keeps only in-frame clones and is missing some. This table holds 50,000 or so clones, 91% found once. The material sequenced was peripheral blood. The receptor source for this set is a man between 70 and 80 years old with active COVID-19.

The chain is built from TRBV7-8 and TRBJ2-7; 9 nucleotides agree with TRBD1. V shed 5 bases and J 5 bases; nucleotides not matched to a gene: 10. Germline loops: CDR1 SGHVS, CDR2 FQNEAQ. This CDR3 contains 15 residues. The CDR3 spells CASSAPGQGSDEQYF. The CDR3 bases are TGTGCCAGCAGCGCACCGGGACAGGGAAGTGACGAGCAGTACTTC.

The J gene is TRBJ2-3, the V gene TRBV4-1; D unclear. Trimming cost V 4 bases and J 1 base, with 15 bases left between them. The CDR3 is 16 amino acids. From germline, CDR1 is MGHRA and CDR2 YSYEKL. In DNA form, the CDR3 reads TGCGCCAGCAGCCGCCTCGAGGTCGCTGGCACAGATACGCAGTATTTT. Translation gives CASSRLEVAGTDTQYF.

The chain uses TRBV6-2 or TRBV6-3 and TRBJ2-4; TRBD1 is a possible D gene (6 bases). Germline values: CDR1 MNHEY, CDR2 SVGEGT. Trimming shortened V by 4 bases and J by 0 bases, and 10 bases separated the two germline ends. This CDR3 has 15 residues. Here the CDR3 DNA reads TGTGCCAGCAGTTTGGCAGGGGTAGCCAAAAACATTCAGTACTTC. Encoded protein: CASSLAGVAKNIQYF.

The chain has TRBV29-1 and TRBJ2-7, with 7 nucleotides matching TRBD1. Germline V gene lookup returns CDR1 SQVTM and CDR2 ANQGSEA. CDR3 length: 13 residues. V gave up 7 bases and J gave up 2 bases; unmatched junction bases: 8. The CDR3: CSASDRITYEQYF. In DNA form, the CDR3 reads TGCAGCGCATCGGACAGGATTACCTACGAGCAGTACTTC.

This rearrangement joins TRBV6-5 to TRBJ1-2; 10 bases are a match to TRBD1. The CDR3 contains 15 residues. In germline, CDR1 is MNHEY, CDR2 SVGAGI. V lost 0 bases and J lost 2; bases outside the gene matches: 0. CDR3 sequence reads: CASSYSGQGNYGYTF. The CDR3 DNA reads TGTGCCAGCAGTTACTCGGGACAGGGGAACTATGGCTACACCTTC.

The CDR3 protein is CASSYSHRTGSLYEQYF. CDR3 coding DNA: TGTGCCAGCAGTTACTCCCACAGGACAGGGTCTTTGTACGAGCAGTACTTC. This sequence joins TRBV6-2 or TRBV6-3 and TRBJ2-7, with 8 bases identical to TRBD1. There are 17 residues in the CDR3. In germline, CDR1 is MNHEY, CDR2 SVGEGT. J lost 4 bases, V lost 0 bases, and 11 bases had no gene match.

V is TRBV5-5 and J is TRBJ2-7, with TRBD1 as a possible D gene (5 bases). The CDR3 is made up of 13 amino acids. V was cut by 4 bases and J by 4 bases, with 12 bases left in between. Germline V lookup: CDR1 SGHKS, CDR2 YYEKEE (reference sequence). The CDR3 bases are TGTGCCAGCAGCCAGATGGACAATTACGAGCAGTACTTC. This encodes CASSQMDNYEQYF.

V gene TRBV10-2 combines with J gene TRBJ2-2; 10 bases match TRBD2. CDR3 length: 13 amino acids. The V gene's germline CDR1 is WSHSY and CDR2 SAAADI. J was trimmed by 6 bases and V by 6 bases; bases with no gene match: 1. The DNA for the CDR3 is TGCGCCAGCAGAGCGGGGGGGCCCGGGGAGCTGTTTTTT. Protein sequence: CASRAGGPGELFF.

This clone came up a few times. The chain recombines TRBV18 with TRBJ1-1; D not certain. Germline CDR1 reads KGHSH; CDR2 reads LQKENI. V was trimmed by 4 bases and J by 3 bases, leaving 9 bases between them. The CDR3 runs to 13 residues. The CDR3 region is CASSLTRDTEAFF. DNA of the CDR3: TGTGCCAGCTCACTGACTAGGGACACTGAAGCTTTCTTT.

This chain links TRBV18 with TRBJ1-1, with a weak D call TRBD1 (6 bases). The germline V gene has CDR1 KGHSH and CDR2 LQKENI. Trimming cost V 3 bases and J 6 bases, with 11 bases left between them. The CDR3 runs to 13 residues. This chain's CDR3 is CASSPNRDAEAFF. The DNA for the CDR3 is TGTGCCAGCTCACCTAACAGGGATGCTGAAGCTTTCTTT.

The chain joins TRBV5-1 to TRBJ2-7; 9 nucleotides align to TRBD1. Per the germline V gene, CDR1 is SGHRS and CDR2 is YFSETQ. Trimming took 4 bases from V and 2 from J; bases not matched to a gene: 7. The CDR3 runs to 15 residues. The CDR3 sequence: CASSQGQGRAYEQYF. CDR3 in DNA: TGCGCCAGCAGCCAGGGACAGGGTAGGGCCTACGAGCAGTACTTC.

The genes are TRBV7-9 and TRBJ1-4; 9 positions match TRBD1. Germline V gene data show CDR1 as SEHNR and CDR2 as FQNEAQ (reference sequence). Trimming at V came to 8 bases and at J to 8 bases, leaving 6 bases not matched to a gene. The CDR3 covers 13 residues. CDR3 nucleotide sequence: TGTGCCAGCGGCAACAGGGGGCAAGAAAAACTGTTTTTT. Translating gives CASGNRGQEKLFF. Full variable domain (rest looked up from reference TRBV7-9 and TRBJ1-4): DTGVSQNPRHKITKRGQNVTFRCDPISEHNRLYWYRQTLGQGPEFLTYFQNEAQLEKSRLLSDRFSAERPKGSFSTLEIQRTEQGDSAMYLCASGNRGQEKLFFGSGTQLSVL.

The chain employs TRBV3-1 (or the pseudogene TRBV3-2) and TRBJ2-1; TRBD2 matches 9 bases. With 5 bases clipped from V and 8 bases from J, the junction kept 4 bases outside the gene matches. This CDR3 spans 13 amino acids. The germline gives CDR1 LGHDT, CDR2 YNNKEL (reference sequence). This CDR3 reads CASSGTSMDEQFF. CDR3 in DNA: TGTGCCAGCAGCGGGACTAGCATGGATGAGCAGTTCTTC.

This chain joins TRBV29-1 and TRBJ1-2; D gene uncertain. The CDR3 is made up of 18 amino acids. CDR1 is SQVTM and CDR2 is ANQGSEA in the germline V gene. Between the trimmed V and J ends, which lost 0 bases and 4 bases, there was a span of 24 bases. CDR3 region: CSVEEIESSSTVGYGYTF. In nucleotides, the CDR3 is TGCAGCGTTGAAGAAATCGAGAGCAGTAGCACCGTTGGCTATGGCTACACCTTC.

The genes are TRBV27 and TRBJ2-5, with TRBD2 identical over 9 bases. The CDR3 sequence is 16 residues long. With 3 bases clipped from V and 1 base from J, the junction kept 6 bases outside the gene matches. The germline V gene has CDR1 MNHEY and CDR2 SMNVEV (reference sequence). CDR3 nucleotides: TGTGCCAGCAGTTTCCTGGCGGGGGGGCCCCAAGAGACCCAGTACTTC. Translation gives CASSFLAGGPQETQYF.

This clone was seen once. DNA for the CDR3: TGTGCCAGCAGCTTAGGGGCTGGGTCGGAGACCCAGTACTTC. Translated, it gives CASSLGAGSETQYF. The chain uses TRBV7-9 and TRBJ2-5; D not resolved. Germline assignment: CDR1 SEHNR and CDR2 FQNEAQ (reference sequence). The CDR3 is 14 amino acids. The ends were cut back, 1 base at V and 5 bases at J, with 11 bases in the middle.

The rearrangement uses TRBV27 and TRBJ1-2; 8 positions match TRBD1. V shed 7 bases and J 8 bases; nucleotides not matched to a gene: 6. The germline V gene encodes CDR1 MNHEY and CDR2 SMNVEV (reference sequence). CDR3 size: 12 residues. CDR3 sequence reads: CASTPRQGGYTF. CDR3 sequence (DNA): TGTGCCAGCACTCCAAGACAGGGGGGCTACACCTTC.

V gene TRBV28 combines with J gene TRBJ2-7, with 11 bases lining up with TRBD1. The germline V gene encodes CDR1 MDHEN and CDR2 SYDVKM. J gave up 7 bases and V 6 bases, and 11 bases lay outside the gene matches. The CDR3 contains 15 residues. This CDR3 is CASREAGTGGPEQYF. CDR3 nucleotide sequence: TGTGCCAGCAGGGAGGCCGGGACAGGGGGGCCGGAGCAGTACTTC.

The genes are TRBV19 and TRBJ1-5, with 10 positions matching TRBD1. This CDR3 has 16 residues. V shed 5 bases and J 6 bases; nucleotides not matched to a gene: 10. The V gene's germline CDR1 is LNHDA and CDR2 SQIVND (reference sequence). CDR3 protein: CASSDRGQVTGQPQHF. The CDR3 coding sequence is TGTGCCAGTAGTGACAGGGGGCAAGTTACCGGTCAGCCCCAGCATTTT.

The V and J genes are TRBV19 and TRBJ2-2, with 7 bases that match TRBD1. CDR3 size: 15 residues. The V segment lost 7 bases and the J segment 3 bases; nucleotides outside the gene matches: 8. Germline V gene data show CDR1 as LNHDA and CDR2 as SQIVND (reference sequence). CDR3 sequence reads: CASTRTGIDTGELFF. The CDR3 coding sequence is TGTGCCAGTACCAGGACAGGAATAGACACCGGGGAGCTGTTTTTT.

Only a few counts were recorded for this clone. The chain joins TRBV9 to TRBJ1-6, with TRBD1 matching 9 bases. Germline V gene lookup returns CDR1 SGDLS and CDR2 YYNGEE. The CDR3 extends over 15 amino acids. V lost 3 bases, J lost 9 bases, and 7 bases stayed unmatched. CDR3 sequence: CASSEGTGIVSPLHF. Written as DNA, the CDR3 is TGTGCCAGCAGCGAGGGGACAGGGATTGTTTCACCCCTCCACTTT.

This sequence joins TRBV7-2 and TRBJ2-1; weak D call: TRBD2 (6 bases). Germline CDR1 is SGHTA and CDR2 is FQGNSA. The CDR3 sequence is 15 residues long. V shed 8 bases and J shed 5 bases, with 19 bases lying between them. The CDR3, as DNA: TGTGCCAGCTGCGCCGGGTCCCTAGCGAACAATGAGCAGTTCTTC. This sequence encodes CASCAGSLANNEQFF.

This chain links TRBV11-3 with TRBJ2-1; TRBD1 aligns across 10 bases. Trimming at V came to 6 bases and at J to 9 bases, leaving 11 bases not matched to a gene. There are 15 residues in the CDR3. Germline values: CDR1 SGHNT, CDR2 YENEEA. The CDR3 loop reads CASSLSPGTGAEQFF. Here the CDR3 DNA reads TGTGCCAGCAGTTTATCCCCCGGGACAGGGGCTGAGCAGTTCTTC.

This chain uses TRBV7-9 with TRBJ1-2; the match to TRBD1 covers 8 bases. V trimming: 7 bases; J trimming: 3 bases; junction bases outside the gene matches: 4. This CDR3 is built from 13 residues. CDR1 is SEHNR and CDR2 is FQNEAQ in the germline V gene (reference sequence). This CDR3 reads CASNPTGDYGYTF. DNA of the CDR3: TGTGCCAGCAACCCGACAGGGGACTATGGCTACACCTTC.

This clone has just one count. The chain employs TRBV6-2 or TRBV6-3 and TRBJ1-5, with 7 positions matching TRBD1. Germline V CDR1 and CDR2: MNHEY, SVGEGT. The CDR3 covers 16 residues. V trimming: 1 base; J trimming: 4 bases; junction bases outside the gene matches: 7. CDR3 sequence: CASSYWTGDSNQPQHF. The CDR3 DNA sequence: TGTGCCAGCAGTTACTGGACAGGCGACTCTAATCAGCCCCAGCATTTT.

V is TRBV30 and J is TRBJ2-1, with TRBD2 identical over 9 bases. Per germline, CDR1 GTSNPN and CDR2 SVGIG (reference sequence). V shed 5 bases and J 5 bases; nucleotides not matched to a gene: 10. CDR3 length equals 15 residues. Here the CDR3 reads CAWLRAGGTHNEQFF. CDR3 DNA: TGTGCCTGGCTTAGGGCGGGGGGGACCCACAATGAGCAGTTCTTC.

Notes on this clone: Sequence at one end of the junction differs from germline and may be a read error. The gene calls are TRBV2 and TRBJ2-3; no firm D call. In germline, CDR1 is SNHLY, CDR2 FYNNEI. CDR3 length equals 11 residues. CDR3 sequence: CASSEWRSLLF. The DNA for the CDR3 is TGTGCCAGCAGTGAATGGCGGTCATTGCTTTTT. Full variable domain (outside the CDR3, taken from reference TRBV2 and TRBJ2-3): EPEVTQTPSHQVTQMGQEVILRCVPISNHLYFYWYRQILGQKVEFLVSFYNNEISEKSEIFDDQFSVERPDGSNFTLKIRSTKLEDSAMYFCASSEWRSLLFGPGTRLTVL.